This TCR beta chain originates from a study of blood T cells in healthy people across ages. Through a sample-barcoded 5' primer and a J-beta primer mix, a second PCR was run for roughly 6 to 12 cycles. TCRdb re-derived calls from the 5' RACE reads in MiXCR, one entry per CDR3 protein. The sample holds just under 550,000 distinct CDR3 sequences; under 30% are singletons and the top ten take under 9%. Losses at the gene ends were 6 bases for V and 2 bases for J; bases not matched to a gene: 7. This CDR3 region has 15 residues. Germline CDR1 SGHAT, CDR2 FQNNGV. These same records also appear under a second study, on T cells of mothers and their children.

The sample was blood. This chain links TRBV11-2 with TRBJ2-1, with 7 bases that match TRBD2. The origin of this receptor is a boy younger than 18 in good health. The CDR3 sequence is CASRPASGPYNEQFF. In nucleotides, the CDR3 is TGTGCCAGCAGGCCCGCTAGCGGCCCCTACAATGAGCAGTTCTTC.